The present entry profiles one T cell receptor beta chain with its context. These data belong to a study of patients and donors after allogeneic stem cell transplantation. TCRdb passed the RT-PCR reads through MiXCR, listing each CDR3 protein once. The sample lists about a million distinct CDR3 sequences, roughly 17% occurring once. This CDR3 is 11 amino acids long. V shed 4 bases and J 11 bases; nucleotides not matched to a gene: 7. The germline gives CDR1 DFQATT, CDR2 SNEGSKA (reference sequence). Sequenced: blood, either unsorted or a sorted T cell fraction (not recorded which). The sequence came from a human donor who was either an allogeneic HSCT recipient or a stem cell or donor lymphocyte infusion donor (not recorded which). It is not recorded whose cells these are; they may come from a transplant donor. The rearrangement uses TRBV20-1 and TRBJ1-1; TRBD1 matches at 7 bases. The CDR3 region is CSATNRGEAFF. The CDR3 nucleotides read TGCAGTGCTACTAACAGGGGCGAGGCTTTCTTT.